These 32 T cell receptor beta chains were sequenced from one sample in a study of cytomegalovirus exposure and HLA in healthy donors. The PCR had 60 Vbeta and 13 Jbeta primers. Clones were read by immunoSEQ multiplex PCR, and TCRdb kept only the in-frame ones, dropping some. In the table there are more than 85,000 clones, roughly 80% of which are singletons. Sequenced input: PBMCs. Source of these receptors: a man aged 35-49 years in good health and CMV-seronegative.

V and J are TRBV5-5 and TRBJ2-7, with D possibly matching TRBD2 (5 bases). The V end was cut by 4 bases, the J end by 6 bases, with 14 bases between. The CDR3 runs 13 residues. The V gene's germline CDR1 is SGHKS and CDR2 YYEKEE (reference sequence). The CDR3 spells CASSPVEAREQYF. CDR3 DNA sequence: TGTGCCAGCAGCCCCGTGGAGGCGCGCGAGCAGTACTTC.

V is TRBV18 and J is TRBJ1-1; perhaps TRBD1 as D (6 bases). V was shortened by 2 bases and J by 0 bases, with 13 bases between the two germline ends. The CDR3 consists of 16 residues. Looked up from germline, CDR1 is KGHSH and CDR2 is LQKENI. Here the CDR3 reads CASSPRGTGLNTEAFF. CDR3 sequence (DNA): TGTGCCAGCTCACCAAGGGGAACAGGGCTGAACACTGAAGCTTTCTTT.

The chain links TRBV7-8 to TRBJ2-3; TRBD1 might be the D (6 bases). Trimming shortened V by 2 bases and J by 2 bases, and 8 bases separated the two germline ends. This CDR3 is built from 14 residues. Germline V CDR1 and CDR2: SGHVS, FQNEAQ. Here the CDR3 DNA reads TGTGCCAGCAGCTTAACAGGGTTCACAGATACGCAGTATTTT. Its translation is CASSLTGFTDTQYF.

This rearrangement joins TRBV7-8 to TRBJ1-1; D possibly corresponds to TRBD1 (5 bases). The CDR3 totals 12 residues. Trimming removed 2 bases at V and 11 bases at J, with 12 bases between. Germline-derived CDR1 and CDR2 are SGHVS and FQNEAQ. The CDR3 sequence is CASSLSREGAFF. The CDR3 nucleotides are TGTGCCAGCAGCTTAAGCAGGGAGGGTGCTTTCTTT.

The V and J genes are TRBV5-5 and TRBJ2-7; perhaps TRBD1 as D (6 bases). Deletions cut 0 bases from V and 2 bases from J, with 15 bases between. Germline CDR1 SGHKS, CDR2 YYEKEE (reference sequence). This CDR3 spans 16 amino acids. The CDR3 region has the DNA TGTGCCAGCAGCTTGGTCCCCGGGACAAGGGCCTACGAGCAGTACTTC. This translates into CASSLVPGTRAYEQYF.

The rearrangement uses TRBV5-1 and TRBJ2-1, with 8 bases aligning to TRBD1. V dropped 4 bases and J dropped 5; count of bases not matched to a gene: 5. The CDR3 covers 14 residues. Germline CDR1 SGHRS, CDR2 YFSETQ. CDR3 bases: TGCGCCAGCAGCACCGGACAGGGCGACAATGAGCAGTTCTTC. It yields the protein CASSTGQGDNEQFF.

V gene TRBV29-1 combines with J gene TRBJ1-2; 7 bases match TRBD1. J lost 4 bases, V lost 5 bases, and 7 bases had no gene match. Germline assignment: CDR1 SQVTM and CDR2 ANQGSEA. The CDR3 loop spans 13 amino acids. The CDR3, as DNA: TGCAGCGTTTACGGACAGGAGAGCTATGGCTACACCTTC. Amino acid sequence: CSVYGQESYGYTF.

This chain joins TRBV7-2 and TRBJ2-5; D is ambiguous. The germline V gene has CDR1 SGHTA and CDR2 FQGNSA. Trimming took 5 bases from V and 6 from J, leaving 13 bases between them. The CDR3 contains 13 residues. Here the CDR3 DNA reads TGTGCCAGCAGCGTGGTACATGAAAAGACCCAGTACTTC. This codes for CASSVVHEKTQYF. Based on the CDR3 plus reference TRBV7-2 and TRBJ2-5, the full variable domain is GAGVSQSPSNKVTEKGKDVELRCDPISGHTALYWYRQSLGQGLEFLIYFQGNSAPDKSGLPSDRFSAERTGGSVSTLTIQRTQQEDSAVYLCASSVVHEKTQYFGPGTRLLVL.

The genes are TRBV27 and TRBJ2-7, with D perhaps matching TRBD1 (6 bases). Trimming left V 6 bases short and J 0 bases short, with 9 bases between. Germline loops: CDR1 MNHEY, CDR2 SMNVEV (reference sequence). This CDR3 is built from 13 residues. CDR3 coding DNA: TGTGCCAGCAGCCTCAGGGGCTCCTACGAGCAGTACTTC. This sequence encodes CASSLRGSYEQYF.

The V gene is TRBV6-5, the J gene TRBJ1-2; D unresolved. The CDR3 loop spans 13 amino acids. The V gene's germline CDR1 is MNHEY and CDR2 SVGAGI. Trimming pared 7 bases from V and 4 bases from J, leaving 13 bases between. Here the CDR3 DNA reads TGTGCCAGCACCCCCTACCGGGGCTATGGCTACACCTTC. This gives the protein CASTPYRGYGYTF.

The V call is TRBV25-1, the J call TRBJ1-2, with D perhaps matching TRBD1 (6 bases). Germline lookup yields CDR1 MGHDK and CDR2 SYGVNS. CDR3 size: 14 residues. V was pared by 7 bases and J by 7 bases, with 19 bases between. The CDR3 spells CASTEGGRYGGYTF. As DNA, the CDR3 is TGTGCCAGCACAGAGGGGGGGCGTTATGGTGGCTACACCTTC.

This clone has just one count. The chain carries TRBV19 and TRBJ2-7; 7 positions match TRBD2. There are 14 residues in the CDR3. V trimming: 3 bases; J trimming: 0 bases; junction bases outside the gene matches: 2. CDR1 LNHDA and CDR2 SQIVND come from the germline V gene (reference sequence). The CDR3 DNA is TGTGCCAGTAGTATGGGGGACTACTCCTACGAGCAGTACTTC. This gives the protein CASSMGDYSYEQYF.

This rearrangement joins TRBV5-1 to TRBJ2-7, with 11 nucleotides matching TRBD1. The V gene end was trimmed by 3 bases and the J gene end by 5 bases; junction bases not matched to a gene: 7. The CDR3 is 15 amino acids. Germline CDR1 and CDR2: SGHRS and YFSETQ. The CDR3 loop reads CASSYRDRGWDEQYF. The CDR3 coding sequence is TGCGCCAGCAGCTACCGGGACAGGGGGTGGGACGAGCAGTACTTC.

The chain has TRBV2 and TRBJ2-5; the D gene is possibly TRBD2 (5 bases). V lost 6 bases and J lost 9, with 17 bases in between. CDR1 and CDR2 (germline): SNHLY, FYNNEI. The CDR3 extends over 13 amino acids. In nucleotides, the CDR3 is TGTGCCAGCAGCCCCGGGCTGACCGGGGCCCAGTACTTC. Its protein product is CASSPGLTGAQYF.

The V gene is TRBV19, the J gene TRBJ1-2; 12 bases align to TRBD1. J lost 1 base, V lost 6 bases, and 9 bases had no gene match. CDR1 LNHDA and CDR2 SQIVND come from the germline V gene (reference sequence). CDR3 length equals 17 residues. The CDR3 loop is CASRPPGTGGSNYGYTF. In DNA, the CDR3 is TGTGCCAGTAGACCGCCCGGGACAGGGGGCAGTAACTATGGCTACACCTTC.

This chain joins TRBV2 and TRBJ1-4, with TRBD1 as a possible D gene (6 bases). Germline CDR1 is SNHLY and CDR2 is FYNNEI. Trimming shortened V by 6 bases and J by 14 bases, and 13 bases separated the two germline ends. The CDR3 loop spans 11 amino acids. The CDR3 DNA sequence: TGTGCCAGCAGCCCAGGGGTGGGTCTGTTTTTT. As protein: CASSPGVGLFF.

The chain couples TRBV9 to TRBJ2-7, with a tentative D call TRBD2 (5 bases). CDR1 is SGDLS, CDR2 YYNGEE, per germline. The CDR3 totals 12 residues. The ends were cut back, 0 bases at V and 6 bases at J, with 7 bases in the middle. The CDR3 loop reads CASSVGGSEQYF. CDR3 DNA: TGTGCCAGCAGCGTAGGAGGGAGCGAGCAGTACTTC. The entire variable domain, with the rest obtained from reference TRBV9 and TRBJ2-7, is as follows: DSGVTQTPKHLITATGQRVTLRCSPRSGDLSVYWYQQSLDQGLQFLIQYYNGEERAKGNILERFSAQQFPDLHSELNLSSLELGDSALYFCASSVGGSEQYFGPGTRLTVT.

The rearrangement joins TRBV29-1 to TRBJ1-2; tentatively, D is TRBD1 (6 bases). Trimming pared 7 bases from V and 7 bases from J, leaving 22 bases between. The CDR3 is 14 residues long. Germline assignment: CDR1 SQVTM and CDR2 ANQGSEA. The CDR3 DNA sequence: TGCAGCGCGGATCTTTTAGGGGGACAAGCTGGCTACACCTTC. This encodes CSADLLGGQAGYTF.

The rearrangement links TRBV4-1 to TRBJ2-3, with 15 bases identical to TRBD2. This CDR3 region has 18 residues. Germline assignment: CDR1 MGHRA and CDR2 YSYEKL. V gave up 1 base and J gave up 2 bases; unmatched junction bases: 4. The CDR3 protein is CASSQGGLAGGYTDTQYF. CDR3 nucleotide sequence: TGCGCCAGCAGCCAAGGGGGACTAGCGGGGGGCTACACAGATACGCAGTATTTT.

J is TRBJ1-2 and V is TRBV14, with D perhaps TRBD1 (5 bases). V lost 0 bases to trimming and J lost 5 bases, with 19 bases between them. Germline lookup yields CDR1 SGHDN and CDR2 FVKESK. The CDR3 has 17 residues. The CDR3 sequence is CASSQDPQAAGVYGYTF. The CDR3 DNA reads as TGTGCCAGCAGCCAAGATCCACAGGCCGCTGGGGTATATGGCTACACCTTC.

The chain has TRBV19 and TRBJ2-5; D may be TRBD1 (6 bases). CDR1 is LNHDA, CDR2 SQIVND, per germline (reference sequence). The CDR3 runs 13 residues. V gave up 6 bases and J gave up 4 bases, with 12 bases separating them. This CDR3 is CASSHRGGETQYF. The CDR3 nucleotides are TGTGCCAGTAGCCATAGAGGGGGAGAGACCCAGTACTTC.

The chain is built from TRBV2 and TRBJ2-5, with 9 nucleotides matching TRBD1. There are 15 residues in the CDR3. The ends lost 8 bases at V and 5 bases at J; junction bases unmatched: 12. Germline CDR1 reads SNHLY; CDR2 reads FYNNEI. The CDR3 DNA follows: TGTGCCAGCGCCCGAAAAGGACAGGGGTTGGAGACCCAGTACTTC. As protein: CASARKGQGLETQYF. The variable domain in full, with the rest retrieved from reference TRBV2 and TRBJ2-5, is EPEVTQTPSHQVTQMGQEVILRCVPISNHLYFYWYRQILGQKVEFLVSFYNNEISEKSEIFDDQFSVERPDGSNFTLKIRSTKLEDSAMYFCASARKGQGLETQYFGPGTRLLVL.

V gene TRBV9 combines with J gene TRBJ2-2; 9 nucleotides align to TRBD2. Germline V gene data show CDR1 as SGDLS and CDR2 as YYNGEE. Germline trimming cut 0 bases from V and 9 bases from J; bases unmatched to any gene: 9. The CDR3 loop spans 16 amino acids. The CDR3 nucleotides are TGTGCCAGCAGCGTAGCAGCGGGGGGCCCCCACCGGGAGCTGTTTTTT. Encoded protein: CASSVAAGGPHRELFF.

This chain joins TRBV2 and TRBJ1-4, with TRBD1 as a possible D gene (5 bases). CDR1 and CDR2 (germline): SNHLY, FYNNEI. Trimming pared 2 bases from V and 3 bases from J, leaving 7 bases between. This CDR3 spans 14 amino acids. The CDR3 sequence: CASSEWGANEKLFF. The CDR3 nucleotides are TGTGCCAGCAGTGAATGGGGGGCTAATGAAAAACTGTTTTTT.

The chain employs TRBV28 and TRBJ1-2; possibly TRBD1 for D (6 bases). The CDR3 totals 13 residues. Germline assignment: CDR1 MDHEN and CDR2 SYDVKM. Trimming removed 8 bases at V and 4 bases at J, with 14 bases between. CDR3 bases: TGTGCCAGCCTAGAACAGGGCACCTATGGCTACACCTTC. This codes for CASLEQGTYGYTF.

The rearrangement links TRBV6-4 to TRBJ1-1; 9 bases are shared with TRBD1. The CDR3 has 15 residues. The germline CDR1 and CDR2 sequences are MRHNA and SNTAGT. The V gene end was trimmed by 4 bases and the J gene end by 7 bases; junction bases not matched to a gene: 10. The CDR3 DNA sequence: TGTGCCAGCAGTGCCTCTTCCGGGACAGGGCTTGAAGCTTTCTTT. Translation gives CASSASSGTGLEAFF.

The chain uses TRBV5-1 and TRBJ1-6; D remains unclear. CDR1 is SGHRS, CDR2 YFSETQ, per germline. The length of the CDR3 is 16 residues. Trimming stripped 0 bases from V and 2 bases from J, with 9 bases between. The CDR3 DNA reads TGCGCCAGCAGCTTGGCGGGGATCCCCTATAATTCACCCCTCCACTTT. The encoded protein is CASSLAGIPYNSPLHF.

CDR3 sequence reads: CATSRDLGGGRVTGELFF. The CDR3 DNA sequence: TGTGCCACCAGCAGAGATCTTGGGGGAGGGAGGGTCACCGGGGAGCTGTTTTTT. The V gene is TRBV15, the J gene TRBJ2-2, with TRBD2 matching over 7 bases. The CDR3 totals 18 residues. Germline V CDR1 and CDR2: LNHNV, YYDKDF (reference sequence). V trimming: 0 bases; J trimming: 4 bases; junction bases outside the gene matches: 11.

This clone has only a few counts. An end of the junction does not agree with germline; a read error may underlie this. The chain links TRBV7-7 to TRBJ1-4, with D perhaps TRBD1 (5 bases). The CDR3 has 14 amino acids. The germline CDR1 and CDR2 sequences are SSHAT and FNYEAQ (reference sequence). Here the CDR3 reads CASSLGPTSEKLFF. As DNA, the CDR3 is TGTGCTAGCAGCTTGGGGCCCACGAGTGAAAAACTGTTTTTT.

This sequence joins TRBV5-1 and TRBJ1-2; the D is unclear. Germline CDR1 SGHRS, CDR2 YFSETQ. The CDR3 has 14 residues. V dropped 2 bases and J dropped 4 bases, with 12 bases sitting between them. CDR3 bases: TGCGCCAGCAGCTTCACACCGGGTCCCTATGGCTACACCTTC. Translation gives CASSFTPGPYGYTF. The whole variable domain, remainder taken from reference TRBV5-1 and TRBJ1-2, is KAGVTQTPRYLIKTRGQQVTLSCSPISGHRSVSWYQQTPGQGLQFLFEYFSETQRNKGNFPGRFSGRQFSNSRSEMNVSTLELGDSALYLCASSFTPGPYGYTFGSGTRLTVV.

The CDR3, as DNA: TGCGCCAGCAGTCACGGGGGGCGGGAATCCGATACGCAGTATTTT. Translated: CASSHGGRESDTQYF. The J gene is TRBJ2-3, the V gene TRBV23-1; D may be TRBD2 (7 bases). TRBV23-1 qualifies as an ORF whose function is uncertain. Trimming pared 3 bases from V and 6 bases from J, leaving 16 bases between. This CDR3 is built from 15 residues.

This chain uses TRBV28 with TRBJ2-7, with TRBD1 matching over 8 bases. V shed 5 bases, J shed 2 bases, and the junction held 5 bases outside the gene matches. This CDR3 spans 14 amino acids. The germline V gene has CDR1 MDHEN and CDR2 SYDVKM. The CDR3 here is CASSPGQVPYEQYF. The CDR3 DNA is TGTGCCAGCAGTCCGGGACAGGTTCCCTACGAGCAGTACTTC.